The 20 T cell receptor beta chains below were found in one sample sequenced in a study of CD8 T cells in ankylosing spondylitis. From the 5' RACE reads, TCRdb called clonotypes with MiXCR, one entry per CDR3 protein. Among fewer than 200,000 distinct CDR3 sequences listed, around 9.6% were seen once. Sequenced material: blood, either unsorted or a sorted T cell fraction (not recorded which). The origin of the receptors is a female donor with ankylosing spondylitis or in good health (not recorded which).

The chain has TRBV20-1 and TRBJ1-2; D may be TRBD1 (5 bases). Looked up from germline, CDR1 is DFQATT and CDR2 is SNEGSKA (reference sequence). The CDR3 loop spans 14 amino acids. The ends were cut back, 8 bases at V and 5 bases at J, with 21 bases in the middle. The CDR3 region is CSPGSGGDLYGYTF. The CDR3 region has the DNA TGCAGTCCCGGCTCCGGGGGAGACTTATATGGCTACACCTTC.

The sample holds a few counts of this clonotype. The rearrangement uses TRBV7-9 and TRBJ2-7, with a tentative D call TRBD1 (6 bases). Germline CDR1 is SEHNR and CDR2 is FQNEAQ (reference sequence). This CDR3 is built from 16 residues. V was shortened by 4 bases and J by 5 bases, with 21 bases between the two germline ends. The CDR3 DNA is TGTGCCAGCAGCTCCCCCATAGGACAGAGCTGGCACGAGCAGTACTTC. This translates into CASSSPIGQSWHEQYF.

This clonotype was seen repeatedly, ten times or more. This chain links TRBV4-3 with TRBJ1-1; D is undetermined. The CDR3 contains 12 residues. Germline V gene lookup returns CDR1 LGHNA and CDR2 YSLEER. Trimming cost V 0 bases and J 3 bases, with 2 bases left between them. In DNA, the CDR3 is TGCGCCAGCAGCCAAGATTACACTGAAGCTTTCTTT. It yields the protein CASSQDYTEAFF.

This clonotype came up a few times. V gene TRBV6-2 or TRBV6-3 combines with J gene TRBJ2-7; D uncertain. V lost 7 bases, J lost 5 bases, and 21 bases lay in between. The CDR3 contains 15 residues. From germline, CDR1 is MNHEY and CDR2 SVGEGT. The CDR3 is CASKELAVLPDEQYF. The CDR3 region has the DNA TGTGCCAGCAAGGAATTGGCGGTCCTGCCCGACGAGCAGTACTTC.

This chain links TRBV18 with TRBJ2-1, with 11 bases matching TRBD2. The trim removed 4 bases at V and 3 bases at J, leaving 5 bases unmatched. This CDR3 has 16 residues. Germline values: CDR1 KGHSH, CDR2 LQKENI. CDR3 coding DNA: TGTGCCAGCTCACGGGCTAGCGGGAGGTTCTACAATGAGCAGTTCTTC. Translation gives CASSRASGRFYNEQFF.

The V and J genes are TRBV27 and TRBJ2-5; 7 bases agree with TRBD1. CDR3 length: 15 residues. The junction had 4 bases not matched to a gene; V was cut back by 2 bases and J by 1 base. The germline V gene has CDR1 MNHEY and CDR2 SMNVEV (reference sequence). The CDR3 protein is CASSLNRGLQETQYF. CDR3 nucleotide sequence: TGTGCCAGCAGTTTAAACAGGGGCCTCCAAGAGACCCAGTACTTC.

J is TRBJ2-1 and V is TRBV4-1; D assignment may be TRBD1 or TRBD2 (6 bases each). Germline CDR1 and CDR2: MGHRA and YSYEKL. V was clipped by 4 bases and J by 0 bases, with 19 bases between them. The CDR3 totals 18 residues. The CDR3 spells CASSPNTLGGGSYNEQFF. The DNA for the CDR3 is TGCGCCAGCAGCCCAAACACCCTGGGGGGCGGCTCCTACAATGAGCAGTTCTTC.

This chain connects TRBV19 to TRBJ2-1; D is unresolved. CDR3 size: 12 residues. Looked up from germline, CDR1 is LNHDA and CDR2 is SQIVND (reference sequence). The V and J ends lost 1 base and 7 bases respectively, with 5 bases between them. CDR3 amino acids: CASSIGLNEQFF. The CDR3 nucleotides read TGTGCCAGTAGTATAGGGTTGAATGAGCAGTTCTTC.

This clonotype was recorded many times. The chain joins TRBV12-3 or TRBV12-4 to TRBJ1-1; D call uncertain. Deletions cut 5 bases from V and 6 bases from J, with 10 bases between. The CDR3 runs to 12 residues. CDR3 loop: CASSIRHSEAFF. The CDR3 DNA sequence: TGTGCCAGCAGTATCCGACACTCTGAAGCTTTCTTT.

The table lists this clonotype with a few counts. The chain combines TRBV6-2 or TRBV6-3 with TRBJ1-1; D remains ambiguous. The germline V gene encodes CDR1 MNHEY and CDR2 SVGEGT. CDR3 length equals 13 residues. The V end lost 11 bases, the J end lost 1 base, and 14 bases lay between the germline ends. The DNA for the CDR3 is TGTGCCGGTGCTATGGGTTCGAACACTGAAGCTTTCTTT. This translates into CAGAMGSNTEAFF.

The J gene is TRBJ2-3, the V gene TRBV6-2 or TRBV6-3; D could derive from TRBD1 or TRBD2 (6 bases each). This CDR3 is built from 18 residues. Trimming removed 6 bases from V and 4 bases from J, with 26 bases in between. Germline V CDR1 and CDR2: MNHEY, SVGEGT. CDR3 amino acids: CASSRREQGLVRPDTQYF. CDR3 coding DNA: TGTGCCAGCAGCAGACGGGAGCAGGGGTTAGTCAGGCCAGATACGCAGTATTTT.

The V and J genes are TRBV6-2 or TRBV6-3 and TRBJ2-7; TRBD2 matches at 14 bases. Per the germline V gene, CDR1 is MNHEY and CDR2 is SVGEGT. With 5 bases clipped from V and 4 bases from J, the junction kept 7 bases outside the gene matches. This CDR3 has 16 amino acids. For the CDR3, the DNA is TGTGCCAGCAGTGGCGGGACTAGCGGGAGCAAATACGAGCAGTACTTC. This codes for CASSGGTSGSKYEQYF.

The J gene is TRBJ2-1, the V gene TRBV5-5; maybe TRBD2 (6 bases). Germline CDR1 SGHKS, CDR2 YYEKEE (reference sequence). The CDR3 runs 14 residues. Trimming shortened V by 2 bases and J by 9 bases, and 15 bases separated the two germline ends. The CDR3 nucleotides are TGTGCCAGCAGCTTATGGCTAGTCGGGGGTGAGCAGTTCTTC. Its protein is CASSLWLVGGEQFF.

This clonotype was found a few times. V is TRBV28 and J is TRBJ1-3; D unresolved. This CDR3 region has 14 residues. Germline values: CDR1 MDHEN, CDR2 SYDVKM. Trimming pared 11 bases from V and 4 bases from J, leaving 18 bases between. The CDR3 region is CASRPMESGNTIYF. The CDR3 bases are TGTGCCTCCCGACCGATGGAATCAGGAAACACCATATATTTT.

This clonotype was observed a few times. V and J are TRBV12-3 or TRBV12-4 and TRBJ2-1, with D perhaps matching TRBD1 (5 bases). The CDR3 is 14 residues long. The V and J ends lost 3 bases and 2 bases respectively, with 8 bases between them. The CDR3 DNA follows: TGTGCCAGCAGTTTGTTGGACACCTACAATGAGCAGTTCTTC. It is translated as CASSLLDTYNEQFF.

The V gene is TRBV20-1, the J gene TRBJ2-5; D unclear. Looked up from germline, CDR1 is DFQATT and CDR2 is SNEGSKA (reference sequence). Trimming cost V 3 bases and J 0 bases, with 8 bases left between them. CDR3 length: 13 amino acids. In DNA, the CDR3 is TGCAGTGCTAGTGCGGCGGACCAAGAGACCCAGTACTTC. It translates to CSASAADQETQYF.

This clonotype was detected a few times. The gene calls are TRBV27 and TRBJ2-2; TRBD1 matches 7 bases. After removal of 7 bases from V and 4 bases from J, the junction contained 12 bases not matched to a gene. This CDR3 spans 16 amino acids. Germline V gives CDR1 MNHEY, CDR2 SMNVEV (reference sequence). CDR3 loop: CASKGSSGGITGELFF. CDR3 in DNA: TGTGCCAGCAAAGGGTCGTCAGGGGGAATCACCGGGGAGCTGTTTTTT.

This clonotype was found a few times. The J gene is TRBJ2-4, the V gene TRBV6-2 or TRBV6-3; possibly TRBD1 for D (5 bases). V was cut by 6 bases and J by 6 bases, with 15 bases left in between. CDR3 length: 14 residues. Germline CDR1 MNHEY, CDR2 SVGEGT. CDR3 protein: CASRVSDNRNIQYF. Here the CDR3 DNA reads TGTGCCAGCAGGGTCTCGGACAATCGAAACATTCAGTACTTC.

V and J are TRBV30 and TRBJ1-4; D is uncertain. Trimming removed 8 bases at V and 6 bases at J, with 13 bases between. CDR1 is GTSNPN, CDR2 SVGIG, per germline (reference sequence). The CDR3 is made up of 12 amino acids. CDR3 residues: CALDSGDEKLFF. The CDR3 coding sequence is TGTGCCCTAGACTCGGGAGATGAAAAACTGTTTTTT.

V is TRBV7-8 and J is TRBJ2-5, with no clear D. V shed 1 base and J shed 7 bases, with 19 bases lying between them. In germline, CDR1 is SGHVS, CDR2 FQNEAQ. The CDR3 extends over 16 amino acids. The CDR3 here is CASSLESLATSGTQYF. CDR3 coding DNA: TGTGCCAGCAGCTTAGAGTCTTTGGCGACGTCGGGGACCCAGTACTTC.